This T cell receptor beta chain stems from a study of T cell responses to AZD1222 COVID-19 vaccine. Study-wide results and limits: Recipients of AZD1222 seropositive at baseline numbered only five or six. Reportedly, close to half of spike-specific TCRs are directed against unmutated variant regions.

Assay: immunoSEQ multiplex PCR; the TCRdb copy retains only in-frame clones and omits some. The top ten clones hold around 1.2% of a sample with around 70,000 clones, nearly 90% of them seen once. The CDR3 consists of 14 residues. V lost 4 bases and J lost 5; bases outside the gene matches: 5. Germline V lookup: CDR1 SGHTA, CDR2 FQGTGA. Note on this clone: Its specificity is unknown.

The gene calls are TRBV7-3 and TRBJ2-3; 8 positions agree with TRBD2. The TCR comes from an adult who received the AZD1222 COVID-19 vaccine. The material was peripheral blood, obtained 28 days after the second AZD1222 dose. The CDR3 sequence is CASSSGLAGDTQYF. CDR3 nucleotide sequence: TGTGCCAGCAGCTCAGGACTAGCAGGAGATACGCAGTATTTT.